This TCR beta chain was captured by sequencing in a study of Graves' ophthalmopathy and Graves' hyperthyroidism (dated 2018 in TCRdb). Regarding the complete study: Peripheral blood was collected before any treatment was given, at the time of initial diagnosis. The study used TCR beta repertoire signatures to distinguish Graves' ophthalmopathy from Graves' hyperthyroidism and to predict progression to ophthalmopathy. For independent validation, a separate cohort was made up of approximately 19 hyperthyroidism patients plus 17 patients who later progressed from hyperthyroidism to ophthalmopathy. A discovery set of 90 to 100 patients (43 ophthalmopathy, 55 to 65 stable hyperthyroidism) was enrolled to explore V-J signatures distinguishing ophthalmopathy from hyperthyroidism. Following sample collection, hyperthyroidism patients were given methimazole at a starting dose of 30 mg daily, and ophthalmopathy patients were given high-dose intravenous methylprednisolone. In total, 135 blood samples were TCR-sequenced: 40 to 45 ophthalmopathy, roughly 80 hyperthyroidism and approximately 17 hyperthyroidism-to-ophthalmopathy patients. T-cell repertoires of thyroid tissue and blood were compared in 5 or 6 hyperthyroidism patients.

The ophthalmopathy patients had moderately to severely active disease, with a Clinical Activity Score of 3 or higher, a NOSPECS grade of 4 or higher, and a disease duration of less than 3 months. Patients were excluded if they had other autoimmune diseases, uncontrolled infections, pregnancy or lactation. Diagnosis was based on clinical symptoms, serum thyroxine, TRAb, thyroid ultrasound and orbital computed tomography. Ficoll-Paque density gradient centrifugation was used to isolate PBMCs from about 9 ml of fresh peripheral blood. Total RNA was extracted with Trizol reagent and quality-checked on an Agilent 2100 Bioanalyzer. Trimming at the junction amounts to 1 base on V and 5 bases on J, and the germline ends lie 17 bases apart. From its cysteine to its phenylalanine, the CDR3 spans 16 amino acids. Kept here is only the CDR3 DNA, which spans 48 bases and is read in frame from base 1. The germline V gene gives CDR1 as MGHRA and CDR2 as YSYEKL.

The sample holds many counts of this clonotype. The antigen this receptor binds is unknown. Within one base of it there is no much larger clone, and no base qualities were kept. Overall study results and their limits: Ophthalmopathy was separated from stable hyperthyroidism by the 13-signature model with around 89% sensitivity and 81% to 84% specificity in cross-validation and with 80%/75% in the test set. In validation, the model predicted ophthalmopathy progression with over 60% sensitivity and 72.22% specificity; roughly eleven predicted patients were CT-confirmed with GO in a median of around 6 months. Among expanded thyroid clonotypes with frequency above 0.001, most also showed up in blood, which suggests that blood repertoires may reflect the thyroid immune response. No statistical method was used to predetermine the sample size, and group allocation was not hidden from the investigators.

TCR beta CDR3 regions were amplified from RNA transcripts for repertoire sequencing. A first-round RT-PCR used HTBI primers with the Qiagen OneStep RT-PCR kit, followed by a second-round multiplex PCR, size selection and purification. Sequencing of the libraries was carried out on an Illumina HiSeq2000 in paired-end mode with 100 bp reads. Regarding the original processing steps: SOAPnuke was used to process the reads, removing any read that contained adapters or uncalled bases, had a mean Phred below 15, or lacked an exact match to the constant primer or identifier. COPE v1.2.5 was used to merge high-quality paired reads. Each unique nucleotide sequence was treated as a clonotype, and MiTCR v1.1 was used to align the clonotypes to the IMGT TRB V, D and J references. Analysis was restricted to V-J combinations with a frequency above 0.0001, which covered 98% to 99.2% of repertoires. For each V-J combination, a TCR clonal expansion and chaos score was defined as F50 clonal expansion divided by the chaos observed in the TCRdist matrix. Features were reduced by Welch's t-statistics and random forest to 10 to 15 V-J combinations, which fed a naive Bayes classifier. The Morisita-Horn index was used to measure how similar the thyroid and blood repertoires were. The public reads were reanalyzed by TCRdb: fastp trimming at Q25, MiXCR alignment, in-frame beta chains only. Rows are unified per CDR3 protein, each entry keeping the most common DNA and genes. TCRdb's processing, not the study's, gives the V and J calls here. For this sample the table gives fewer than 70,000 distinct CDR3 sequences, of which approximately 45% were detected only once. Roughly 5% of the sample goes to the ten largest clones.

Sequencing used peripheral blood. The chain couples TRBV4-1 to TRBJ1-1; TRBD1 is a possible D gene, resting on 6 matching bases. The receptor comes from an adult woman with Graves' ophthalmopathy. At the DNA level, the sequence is TGCGCCAGCAGCCAAGCGGTGGGCAGGGGTGGTACTGAAGCTTTCTTT. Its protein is CASSQAVGRGGTEAFF.